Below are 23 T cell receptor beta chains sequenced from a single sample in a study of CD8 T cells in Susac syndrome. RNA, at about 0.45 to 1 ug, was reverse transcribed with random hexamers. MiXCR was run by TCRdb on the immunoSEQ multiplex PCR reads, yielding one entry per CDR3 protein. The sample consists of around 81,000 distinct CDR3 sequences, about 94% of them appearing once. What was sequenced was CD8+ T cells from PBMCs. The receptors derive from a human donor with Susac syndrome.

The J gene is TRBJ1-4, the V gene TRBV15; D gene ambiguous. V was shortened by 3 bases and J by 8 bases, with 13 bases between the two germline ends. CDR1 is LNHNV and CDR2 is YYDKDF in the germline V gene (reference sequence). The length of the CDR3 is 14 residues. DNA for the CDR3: TGTGCCACCAGCAGGCCGGACTCGGAAGAAAAACTGTTTTTT. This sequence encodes CATSRPDSEEKLFF. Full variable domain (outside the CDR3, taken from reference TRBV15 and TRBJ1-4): DAMVIQNPRYQVTQFGKPVTLSCSQTLNHNVMYWYQQKSSQAPKLLFHYYDKDFNNEADTPDNFQSRRPNTSFCFLDIRSPGLGDTAMYLCATSRPDSEEKLFFGSGTQLSVL.

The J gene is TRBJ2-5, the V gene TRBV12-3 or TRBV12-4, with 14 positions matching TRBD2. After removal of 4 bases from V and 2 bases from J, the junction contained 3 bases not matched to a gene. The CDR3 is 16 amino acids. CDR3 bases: TGTGCCAGCAGTTCGGGACTAGCGGGGGAGCAAGAGACCCAGTACTTC. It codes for CASSSGLAGEQETQYF.

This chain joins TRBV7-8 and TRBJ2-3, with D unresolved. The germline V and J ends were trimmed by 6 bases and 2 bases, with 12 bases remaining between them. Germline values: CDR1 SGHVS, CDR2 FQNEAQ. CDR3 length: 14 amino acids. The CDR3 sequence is CASSEPLFTDTQYF. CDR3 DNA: TGTGCCAGCAGTGAGCCCTTGTTCACAGATACGCAGTATTTT.

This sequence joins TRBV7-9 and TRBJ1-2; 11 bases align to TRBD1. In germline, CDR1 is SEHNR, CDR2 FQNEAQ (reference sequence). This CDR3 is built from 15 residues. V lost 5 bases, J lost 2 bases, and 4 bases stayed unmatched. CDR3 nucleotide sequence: TGTGCCAGCAGCCATGGACAGGGGGCGAACTATGGCTACACCTTC. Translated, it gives CASSHGQGANYGYTF.

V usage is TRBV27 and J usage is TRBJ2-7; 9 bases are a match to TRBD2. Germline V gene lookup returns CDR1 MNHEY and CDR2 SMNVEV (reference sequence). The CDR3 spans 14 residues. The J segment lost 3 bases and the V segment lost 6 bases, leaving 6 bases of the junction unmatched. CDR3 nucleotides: TGTGCCAGCAGCCCTAGCGGGACTGGCTACGAGCAGTACTTC. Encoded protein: CASSPSGTGYEQYF.

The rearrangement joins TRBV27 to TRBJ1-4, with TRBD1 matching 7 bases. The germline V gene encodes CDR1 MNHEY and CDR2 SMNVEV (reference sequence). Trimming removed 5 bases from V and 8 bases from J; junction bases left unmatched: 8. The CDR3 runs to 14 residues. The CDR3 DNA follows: TGTGCCAGCAGTGCAGGGGGTTTCGGAGAAAAACTGTTTTTT. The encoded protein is CASSAGGFGEKLFF. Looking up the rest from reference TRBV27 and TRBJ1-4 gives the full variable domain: EAQVTQNPRYLITVTGKKLTVTCSQNMNHEYMSWYRQDPGLGLRQIYYSMNVEVTDKGDVPEGYKVSRKEKRNFPLILESPSPNQTSLYFCASSAGGFGEKLFFGSGTQLSVL.

The CDR3 reads CASSQGSDINEQFF. The CDR3 bases are TGTGCCAGCAGCCAAGGCTCCGACATCAATGAGCAGTTCTTC. The rearrangement uses TRBV14 and TRBJ2-1; D is unresolved. The CDR3 totals 14 residues. The V gene's germline CDR1 is SGHDN and CDR2 FVKESK. Between the trimmed V and J ends, which lost 1 base and 6 bases, there was a span of 10 bases.

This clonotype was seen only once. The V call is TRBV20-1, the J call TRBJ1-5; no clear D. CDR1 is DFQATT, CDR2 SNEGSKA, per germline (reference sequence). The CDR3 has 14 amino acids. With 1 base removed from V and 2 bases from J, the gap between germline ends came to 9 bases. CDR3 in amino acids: CSARVLAGNQPQHF. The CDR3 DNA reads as TGCAGTGCTAGAGTTCTTGCGGGCAATCAGCCCCAGCATTTT.

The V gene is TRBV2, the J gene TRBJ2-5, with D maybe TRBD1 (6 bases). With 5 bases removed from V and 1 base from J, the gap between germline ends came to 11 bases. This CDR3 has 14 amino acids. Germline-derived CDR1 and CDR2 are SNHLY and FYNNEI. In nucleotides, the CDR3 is TGTGCCAGCAGTTCCGGACAGATCCAAGAGACCCAGTACTTC. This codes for CASSSGQIQETQYF.

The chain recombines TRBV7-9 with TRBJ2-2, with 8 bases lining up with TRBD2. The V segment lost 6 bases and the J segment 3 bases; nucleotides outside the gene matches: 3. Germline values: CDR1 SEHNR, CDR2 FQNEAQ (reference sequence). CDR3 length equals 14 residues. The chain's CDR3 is CASSIAGYTGELFF. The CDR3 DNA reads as TGTGCCAGCAGTATAGCGGGGTACACCGGGGAGCTGTTTTTT.

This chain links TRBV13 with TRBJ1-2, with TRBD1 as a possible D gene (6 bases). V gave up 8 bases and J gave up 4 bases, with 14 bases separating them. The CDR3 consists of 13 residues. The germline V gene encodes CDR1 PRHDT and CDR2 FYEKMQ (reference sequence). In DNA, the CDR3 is TGTGCCAGCCCCCGGACAGACTCCTATGGCTACACCTTC. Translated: CASPRTDSYGYTF.

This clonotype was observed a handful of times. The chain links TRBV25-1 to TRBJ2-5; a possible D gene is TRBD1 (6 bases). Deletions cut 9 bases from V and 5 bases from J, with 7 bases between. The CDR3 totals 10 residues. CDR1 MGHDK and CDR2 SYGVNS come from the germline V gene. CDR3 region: CASRGETQYF. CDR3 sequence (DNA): TGTGCCAGTAGGGGGGAGACCCAGTACTTC.

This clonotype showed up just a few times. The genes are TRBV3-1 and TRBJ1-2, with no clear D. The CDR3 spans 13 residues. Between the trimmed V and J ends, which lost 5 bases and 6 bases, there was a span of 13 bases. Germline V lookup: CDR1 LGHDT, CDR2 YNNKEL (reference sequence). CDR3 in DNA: TGTGCCAGCAGCGAACGAGGGAAGGATGGCTACACCTTC. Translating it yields CASSERGKDGYTF. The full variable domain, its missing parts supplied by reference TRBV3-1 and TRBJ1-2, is DTAVSQTPKYLVTQMGNDKSIKCEQNLGHDTMYWYKQDSKKFLKIMFSYNNKELIINETVPNRFSPKSPDKAHLNLHINSLELGDSAVYFCASSERGKDGYTFGSGTRLTVV.

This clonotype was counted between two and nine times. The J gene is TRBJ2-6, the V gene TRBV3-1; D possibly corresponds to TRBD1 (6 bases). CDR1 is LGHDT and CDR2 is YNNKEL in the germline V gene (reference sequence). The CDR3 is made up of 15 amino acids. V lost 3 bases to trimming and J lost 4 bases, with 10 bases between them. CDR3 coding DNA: TGTGCCAGCAGCCAGGGGGCTGCAGGGGCCAACGTCCTGACTTTC. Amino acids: CASSQGAAGANVLTF.

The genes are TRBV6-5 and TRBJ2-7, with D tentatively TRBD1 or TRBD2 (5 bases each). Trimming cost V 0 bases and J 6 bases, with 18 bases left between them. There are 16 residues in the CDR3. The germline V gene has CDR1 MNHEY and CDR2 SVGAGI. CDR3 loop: CASSYSVGELYAEQYF. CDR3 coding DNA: TGTGCCAGCAGTTACTCGGTGGGGGAGCTCTATGCCGAGCAGTACTTC.

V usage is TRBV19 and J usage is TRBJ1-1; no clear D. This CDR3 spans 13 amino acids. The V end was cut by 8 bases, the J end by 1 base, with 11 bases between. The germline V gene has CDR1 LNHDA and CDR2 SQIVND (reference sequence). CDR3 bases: TGTGCCAGTGGAACCAATTCGAACACTGAAGCTTTCTTT. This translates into CASGTNSNTEAFF.

DNA of the CDR3: TGCAGTGCTAGCCGGGACAGGGGGATCTACAATGAGCAGTTCTTC. It yields the protein CSASRDRGIYNEQFF. The chain has TRBV20-1 and TRBJ2-1, with 11 bases fitting TRBD1. CDR3 size: 15 residues. V shed 3 bases and J 3 bases; nucleotides not matched to a gene: 4. The germline V gene has CDR1 DFQATT and CDR2 SNEGSKA (reference sequence).

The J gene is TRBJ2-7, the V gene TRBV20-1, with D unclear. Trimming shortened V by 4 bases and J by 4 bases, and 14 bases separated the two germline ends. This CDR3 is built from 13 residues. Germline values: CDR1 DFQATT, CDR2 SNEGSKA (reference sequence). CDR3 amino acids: CSATDPSGYEQYF. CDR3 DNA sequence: TGCAGTGCTACCGATCCTTCTGGGTACGAGCAGTACTTC.

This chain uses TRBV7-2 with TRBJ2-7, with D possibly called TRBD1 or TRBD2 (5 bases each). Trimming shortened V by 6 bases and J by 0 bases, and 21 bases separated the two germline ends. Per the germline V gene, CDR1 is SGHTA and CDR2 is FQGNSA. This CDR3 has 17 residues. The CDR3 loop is CASRVGLVGDPSYEQYF. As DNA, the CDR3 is TGTGCCAGCAGAGTGGGCCTCGTCGGGGACCCCTCCTACGAGCAGTACTTC.

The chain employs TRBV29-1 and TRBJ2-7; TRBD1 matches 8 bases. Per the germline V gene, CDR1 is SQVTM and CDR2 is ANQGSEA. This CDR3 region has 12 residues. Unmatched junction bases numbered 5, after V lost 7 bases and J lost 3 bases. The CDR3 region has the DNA TGCAGCGCCCAGGGGGCGGTCTACGAGCAGTACTTC. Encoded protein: CSAQGAVYEQYF.

CDR3 nucleotide sequence: TGTGCCAGCAGCAGACTAGCGGGAGTCAATGAGCAGTTCTTC. It yields the protein CASSRLAGVNEQFF. The chain carries TRBV7-2 and TRBJ2-1, with 12 bases that match TRBD2. V lost 5 bases, J lost 6 bases, and 2 bases stayed unmatched. In germline, CDR1 is SGHTA, CDR2 FQGNSA. The CDR3 is made up of 14 amino acids.

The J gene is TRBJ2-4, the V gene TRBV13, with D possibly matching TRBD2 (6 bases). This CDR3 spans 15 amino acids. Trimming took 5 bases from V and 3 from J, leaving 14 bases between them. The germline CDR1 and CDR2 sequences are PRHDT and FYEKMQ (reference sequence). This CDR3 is CASSASRGGKNIQYF. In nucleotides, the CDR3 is TGTGCCAGCAGCGCCTCGCGGGGAGGCAAAAACATTCAGTACTTC.

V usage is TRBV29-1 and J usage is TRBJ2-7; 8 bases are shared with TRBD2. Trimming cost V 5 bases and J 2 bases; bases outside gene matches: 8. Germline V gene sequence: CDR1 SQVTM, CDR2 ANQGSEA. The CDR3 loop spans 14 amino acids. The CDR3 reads CSVLRREAPYEQYF. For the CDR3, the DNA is TGCAGCGTTCTTCGGCGGGAGGCCCCCTACGAGCAGTACTTC.